The T cell receptor beta chain described here comes from a study of regulatory T cells in long-lasting Graves disease. Combining iRepertoire HTBI primers with Arm-PCR of CDR3 regions, the authors built TCR beta libraries. TCRdb recomputed calls from the multiplex PCR reads with MiXCR, one row per CDR3 protein. Among 400,000 to 500,000 distinct CDR3 sequences listed, under 25% were seen once. In this sample, this clonotype turned up a few times. Trimming stripped 1 base from V and 4 bases from J, with 2 bases between. In germline, CDR1 is DFQATT, CDR2 SNEGSKA (reference sequence). CDR3 length: 11 residues. The time point: persistent/refractory GD, antithyroid drugs over 5 years with positive TRAb. PBMC RNA served as the TCR library source.

The chain uses TRBV20-1 and TRBJ2-1, with no clear D. This sequence originates from a female donor with Graves disease. This material consisted of peripheral blood mononuclear cells (PBMCs), taken when the disease was refractory, from a patient treated with antithyroid drugs. The CDR3 DNA reads as TGCAGTGCTAGAGGGTACAATGAGCAGTTCTTC. Its protein is CSARGYNEQFF.